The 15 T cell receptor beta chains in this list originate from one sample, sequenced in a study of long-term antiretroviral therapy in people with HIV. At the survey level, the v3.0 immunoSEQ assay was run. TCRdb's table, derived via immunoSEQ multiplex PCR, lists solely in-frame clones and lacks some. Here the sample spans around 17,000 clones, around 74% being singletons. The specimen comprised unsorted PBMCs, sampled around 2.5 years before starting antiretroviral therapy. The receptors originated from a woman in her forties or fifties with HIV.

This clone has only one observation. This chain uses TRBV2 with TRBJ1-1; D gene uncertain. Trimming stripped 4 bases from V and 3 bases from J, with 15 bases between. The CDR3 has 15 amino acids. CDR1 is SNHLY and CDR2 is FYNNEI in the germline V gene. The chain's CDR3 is CASSALSRSDTEAFF. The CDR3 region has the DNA TGTGCCAGCAGTGCCCTATCTAGGTCAGACACTGAAGCTTTCTTT.

The CDR3 DNA is TGTGCCAGCAGCGAAACTAGCGGGGGGGGGAATGAGCAGTTCTTC. Amino acids: CASSETSGGGNEQFF. The chain employs TRBV11-2 and TRBJ2-1, with 13 nucleotides matching TRBD2. Looked up from germline, CDR1 is SGHAT and CDR2 is FQNNGV. The junction had 5 bases not matched to a gene; V was cut back by 5 bases and J by 7 bases. The CDR3 is 15 amino acids.

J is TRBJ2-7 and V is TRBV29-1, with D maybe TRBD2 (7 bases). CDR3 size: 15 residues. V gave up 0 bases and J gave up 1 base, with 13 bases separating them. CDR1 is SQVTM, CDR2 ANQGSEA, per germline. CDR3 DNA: TGCAGCGTTGAAGAAGGCGAGGGGGGGTCCTACGAGCAGTACTTC. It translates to CSVEEGEGGSYEQYF.

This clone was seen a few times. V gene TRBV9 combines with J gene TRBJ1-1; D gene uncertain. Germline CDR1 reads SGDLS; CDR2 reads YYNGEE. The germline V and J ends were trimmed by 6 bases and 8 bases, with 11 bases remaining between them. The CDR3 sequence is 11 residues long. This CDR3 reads CASNLAGEAFF. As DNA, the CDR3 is TGTGCCAGCAACCTTGCTGGAGAAGCTTTCTTT.

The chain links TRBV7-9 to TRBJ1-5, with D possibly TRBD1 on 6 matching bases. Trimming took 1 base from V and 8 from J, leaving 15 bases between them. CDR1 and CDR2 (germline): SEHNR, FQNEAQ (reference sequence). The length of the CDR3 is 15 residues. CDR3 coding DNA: TGTGCCAGCAGCTTAGGCGGGACACGGCTGGAGCCCCAGCATTTT. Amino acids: CASSLGGTRLEPQHF.

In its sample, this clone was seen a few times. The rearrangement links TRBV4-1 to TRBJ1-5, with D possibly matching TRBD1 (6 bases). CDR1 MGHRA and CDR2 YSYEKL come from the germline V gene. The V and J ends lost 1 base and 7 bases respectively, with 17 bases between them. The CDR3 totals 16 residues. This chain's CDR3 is CASSQGNRETEQPQHF. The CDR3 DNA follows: TGCGCCAGCAGCCAAGGAAACAGGGAGACGGAACAGCCCCAGCATTTT.

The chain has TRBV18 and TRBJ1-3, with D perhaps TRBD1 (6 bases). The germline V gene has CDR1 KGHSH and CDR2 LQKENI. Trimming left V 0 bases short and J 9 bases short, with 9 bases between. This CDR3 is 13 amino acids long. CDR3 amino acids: CASSPPTGTTIYF. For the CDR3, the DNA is TGTGCCAGCTCACCACCCACAGGGACCACCATATATTTT.

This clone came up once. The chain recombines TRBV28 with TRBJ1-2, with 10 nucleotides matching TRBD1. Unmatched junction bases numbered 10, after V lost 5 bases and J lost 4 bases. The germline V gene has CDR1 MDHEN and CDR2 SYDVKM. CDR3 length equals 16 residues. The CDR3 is CASSVDRDRGIYGYTF. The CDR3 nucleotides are TGTGCCAGCAGTGTTGACCGGGACAGGGGAATCTATGGCTACACCTTC.

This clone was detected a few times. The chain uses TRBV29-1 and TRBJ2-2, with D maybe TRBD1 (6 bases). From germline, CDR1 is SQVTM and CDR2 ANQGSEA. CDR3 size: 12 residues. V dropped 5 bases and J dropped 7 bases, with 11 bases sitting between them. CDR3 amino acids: CSVYRAGGELFF. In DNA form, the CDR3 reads TGCAGCGTTTACAGGGCCGGCGGGGAGCTGTTTTTT.

CDR3 coding DNA: TGTGCCAGCAGAGGGAGCTCCTATAATTCACCCCTCCACTTT. Its translation is CASRGSSYNSPLHF. The genes are TRBV25-1 and TRBJ1-6; D is undetermined. Deletions cut 6 bases from V and 0 bases from J, with 6 bases between. Germline V gene sequence: CDR1 MGHDK, CDR2 SYGVNS. This CDR3 has 14 amino acids.

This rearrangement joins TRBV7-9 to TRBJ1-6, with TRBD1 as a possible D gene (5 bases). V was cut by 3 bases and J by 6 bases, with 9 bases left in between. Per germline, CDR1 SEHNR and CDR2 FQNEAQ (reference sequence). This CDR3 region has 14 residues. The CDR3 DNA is TGTGCCAGCAGCTTCGACAGTCTTAATTCACCCCTCCACTTT. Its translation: CASSFDSLNSPLHF.

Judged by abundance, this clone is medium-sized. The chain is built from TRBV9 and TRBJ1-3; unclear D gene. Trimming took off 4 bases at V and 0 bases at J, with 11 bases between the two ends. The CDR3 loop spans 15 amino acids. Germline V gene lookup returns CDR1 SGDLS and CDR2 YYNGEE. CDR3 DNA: TGTGCCAGCAGCCAGACGTCAGCCTCTGGAAACACCATATATTTT. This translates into CASSQTSASGNTIYF.

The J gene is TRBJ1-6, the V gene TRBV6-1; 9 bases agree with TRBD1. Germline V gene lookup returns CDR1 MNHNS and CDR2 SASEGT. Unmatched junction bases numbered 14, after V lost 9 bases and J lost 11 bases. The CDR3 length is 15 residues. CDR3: CASRNRGRVGTPLHF. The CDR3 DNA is TGTGCCAGTAGGAACAGGGGGCGGGTTGGTACACCCCTCCACTTT.

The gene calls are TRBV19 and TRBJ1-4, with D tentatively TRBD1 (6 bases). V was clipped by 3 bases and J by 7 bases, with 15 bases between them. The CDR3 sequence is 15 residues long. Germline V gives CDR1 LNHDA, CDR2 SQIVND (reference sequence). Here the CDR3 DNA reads TGTGCCAGTAGTATCTCGACAGGTCCGGGTGAAAAACTGTTTTTT. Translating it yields CASSISTGPGEKLFF.

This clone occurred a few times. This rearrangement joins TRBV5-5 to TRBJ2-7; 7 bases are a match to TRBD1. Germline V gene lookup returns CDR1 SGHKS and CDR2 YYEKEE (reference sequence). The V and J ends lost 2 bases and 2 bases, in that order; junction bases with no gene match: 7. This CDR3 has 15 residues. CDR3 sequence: CASSLGTESAYEQYV. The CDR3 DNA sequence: TGTGCCAGCAGCTTAGGGACAGAATCCGCCTACGAGCAGTACGTC.